This T cell receptor (beta chain) was captured in a study of T cell repertoires in cytomegalovirus infection. Study-wide context: Through public TCR beta signatures, both CMV infection and matching HLA type were indicated. Study-wide results and limits: In two of eight donors, the top clonotype was HLA-C-restricted CMV-specific.

CDR1 is MNHNY and CDR2 is SVGAGI in the germline V gene (reference sequence). The CDR3 length is 15 residues. V lost 2 bases to trimming and J lost 5 bases, with 13 bases between them. MiXCR, applied by TCRdb to the reads, yields one record per CDR3 protein. The sample lists fewer than 250,000 distinct CDR3 sequences, approximately 24% seen once, with about 20% in the top ten. Ten or more counts support this clonotype. Its antigen is undetermined. The sample comprised CD8+ T cells from PBMCs. This clonotype originated in a human donor in good health (CMV status not recorded). Some clones in this sample may be carry-over from other donors' samples. This chain links TRBV6-6 with TRBJ1-5, with unresolved D. The CDR3 nucleotides are TGTGCCAGCAGTTACGGCGCCTTCTCCGATCAGCCCCAGCATTTT. Its protein is CASSYGAFSDQPQHF.